The entry below describes one T cell receptor (beta chain). The data stem from a study of blood T cell repertoires in COVID-19. Whole-study context: Some COVID-19 samples were acute and others convalescent; all came from the United States, Italy and Spain. From T cells, B-cell-depleted T cells, or PBMCs came the material, which was cDNA or gDNA.

Original data processing: From reference gene primer amplification, estimates of nucleated cell counts were derived. Some clones are missing from TCRdb's copy, which holds only in-frame ones; the method was immunoSEQ multiplex PCR. D and trimming were read from the DNA, whereas the V and J calls and clone size are those reported in that table. Among fewer than 300,000 clones listed, about 89% were seen once. CDR3 length: 15 residues. CDR1 is SGHTA and CDR2 is FQGNSA in the germline V gene. Trimming removed 4 bases from V and 8 bases from J; junction bases left unmatched: 10. The rearrangement joins TRBV7-2 to TRBJ1-2; 10 positions match TRBD1. The source material was peripheral blood. The TCR comes from a woman aged 45-60 years with acute or convalescent COVID-19. This chain's CDR3 is CASSSRLGTGDGYTF. DNA of the CDR3: TGTGCCAGCAGCTCCAGACTCGGGACAGGGGACGGCTACACCTTC.